The clone carrying this T cell receptor beta chain was observed a few times. Each CDR3 protein gets one entry after TCRdb re-called the 5' RACE reads with MiXCR. This sample has roughly 40,000 distinct CDR3 sequences, with approximately 31% found just once. V was shortened by 5 bases and J by 1 base, with 16 bases between the two germline ends. Germline V gene lookup returns CDR1 MNHEY and CDR2 SMNVEV (reference sequence). The CDR3 extends over 16 amino acids. This receptor was obtained from a female donor with breast cancer. Sequenced material: memory CD4+ T cells sorted from a lymph node. Noted subset: memory CD4+ T cells, CD4+CD45RO+CD25-. V and J are TRBV27 and TRBJ2-3; D gene unclear. As DNA, the CDR3 is TGTGCCAGCAGTCCGCCGACAACCTCTCGCACAGATACGCAGTATTTT. It codes for CASSPPTTSRTDTQYF.